The 17 T cell receptor beta chains below were found in one sample sequenced in a study of blood T cell repertoires in COVID-19. TCRdb's copy holds only in-frame clones and misses some; the assay was immunoSEQ multiplex PCR. Here the sample spans some 160,000 clones, around four fifths being singletons. Sequencing input: peripheral blood. The receptors derive from a woman over 75 with COVID-19, enrolled during active disease.

This chain links TRBV18 with TRBJ2-2, with 11 bases lining up with TRBD1. The J segment lost 3 bases and the V segment lost 6 bases, leaving 9 bases of the junction unmatched. Germline V gives CDR1 KGHSH, CDR2 LQKENI. The CDR3 spans 17 residues. The CDR3 is CASSESSGQGDTGELFF. The DNA for the CDR3 is TGTGCCAGCTCGGAAAGCTCGGGACAGGGGGACACCGGGGAGCTGTTTTTT.

The rearrangement links TRBV11-2 to TRBJ1-1, with 10 bases lining up with TRBD1. J was trimmed by 1 base and V by 6 bases; bases with no gene match: 5. Germline CDR1 and CDR2: SGHAT and FQNNGV. The CDR3 is made up of 15 amino acids. CDR3 DNA sequence: TGTGCCAGCAGGAGACAGGGGGCTACGAACACTGAAGCTTTCTTT. It yields the protein CASRRQGATNTEAFF. Using reference TRBV11-2 and TRBJ1-1 for the parts outside the CDR3, the full variable domain is EAGVAQSPRYKIIEKRQSVAFWCNPISGHATLYWYQQILGQGPKLLIQFQNNGVVDDSQLPKDRFSAERLKGVDSTLKIQPAKLEDSAVYLCASRRQGATNTEAFFGQGTRLTVV.

The V gene is TRBV4-2, the J gene TRBJ2-7, with 8 positions matching TRBD2. The CDR3 runs 18 residues. CDR1 is LGHNA, CDR2 YNFKEQ, per germline. J was trimmed by 4 bases and V by 1 base; bases with no gene match: 15. The CDR3 protein is CASSQVSIRAGGGYEQYF. CDR3 nucleotide sequence: TGTGCCAGCAGCCAAGTTAGTATTCGCGCGGGAGGTGGGTACGAGCAGTACTTC.

This chain uses TRBV7-3 with TRBJ1-1; 7 bases agree with TRBD1. The junction had 1 base not matched to a gene; V was cut back by 5 bases and J by 1 base. The germline CDR1 and CDR2 sequences are SGHTA and FQGTGA. This CDR3 contains 13 residues. CDR3 sequence reads: CASSRDRNTEAFF. The CDR3 nucleotides read TGTGCCAGCAGCCGGGACAGGAACACTGAAGCTTTCTTT.

This clone was picked up one time. The gene calls are TRBV9 and TRBJ1-3, with no clear D. The V and J ends lost 4 bases and 3 bases respectively, with 14 bases between them. Germline CDR1 reads SGDLS; CDR2 reads YYNGEE. This CDR3 region has 15 residues. CDR3 DNA sequence: TGTGCCAGCAGCATAGGCGGAGGGATTGGAAACACCATATATTTT. It is translated as CASSIGGGIGNTIYF.

A single count supports this clone. The chain employs TRBV19 and TRBJ1-5; TRBD1 might be the D (5 bases). The V gene's germline CDR1 is LNHDA and CDR2 SQIVND (reference sequence). Trimming left V 5 bases short and J 3 bases short, with 11 bases between. The CDR3 is made up of 14 amino acids. CDR3 in amino acids: CASSSQGTNQPQHF. In DNA form, the CDR3 reads TGTGCCAGTAGTTCTCAGGGAACCAATCAGCCCCAGCATTTT.

This clone turned up a few times. This chain links TRBV12-5 with TRBJ2-2, with TRBD1 as a possible D gene (9 bases). Germline loops: CDR1 LGHNT, CDR2 FRNRAP. There are 23 residues in the CDR3. V lost 0 bases, J lost 1 base, and 30 bases lay in between. In DNA, the CDR3 is TGTGCTAGTGGTTTGGTACTTAGGGACAGGGTGGTCGGGGGGGACGTGAACACCGGGGAGCTGTTTTTT. Translating gives CASGLVLRDRVVGGDVNTGELFF.

This clone was seen a handful of times. J is TRBJ2-7 and V is TRBV28, with TRBD1 matching over 7 bases. The CDR3 runs to 13 residues. Losses at the gene ends were 9 bases for V and 3 bases for J; bases not matched to a gene: 8. Germline V CDR1 and CDR2: MDHEN, SYDVKM. The CDR3 DNA follows: TGTGCCAGTCACCGGGCAGGGGGCTACGAGCAGTACTTC. As protein: CASHRAGGYEQYF. The full variable domain, with the rest looked up from reference TRBV28 and TRBJ2-7, is DVKVTQSSRYLVKRTGEKVFLECVQDMDHENMFWYRQDPGLGLRLIYFSYDVKMKEKGDIPEGYSVSREKKERFSLILESASTNQTSMYLCASHRAGGYEQYFGPGTRLTVT.

The chain carries TRBV7-9 and TRBJ2-3, with TRBD2 matching 14 bases. The length of the CDR3 is 16 residues. V lost 5 bases and J lost 5; bases outside the gene matches: 6. The germline V gene has CDR1 SEHNR and CDR2 FQNEAQ (reference sequence). This CDR3 reads CASSPTSGRALDTQYF. The CDR3 bases are TGTGCCAGCAGCCCGACTAGCGGGAGGGCCTTAGATACGCAGTATTTT. The full variable domain, its missing parts supplied by reference TRBV7-9 and TRBJ2-3, is DTGVSQNPRHKITKRGQNVTFRCDPISEHNRLYWYRQTLGQGPEFLTYFQNEAQLEKSRLLSDRFSAERPKGSFSTLEIQRTEQGDSAMYLCASSPTSGRALDTQYFGPGTRLTVL.

The chain employs TRBV19 and TRBJ1-3; D gene ambiguous. The CDR3 sequence is 16 residues long. CDR1 is LNHDA, CDR2 SQIVND, per germline (reference sequence). V was cut by 5 bases and J by 0 bases, with 14 bases left in between. The CDR3 spells CASSAGSYHSGNTIYF. Here the CDR3 DNA reads TGTGCCAGTAGTGCCGGGTCCTACCACTCTGGAAACACCATATATTTT.

J is TRBJ1-6 and V is TRBV12-2; the tabulated D call, TRBD1, remains unverified against the DNA. TRBV12-2 is marked as a pseudogene. The CDR3 totals 17 residues. CDR3 residues: CASRYCLGQGAKSPLHF. As DNA, the CDR3 is TGTGCAAGTCGCTACTGCCTGGGACAGGGGGCAAAGTCACCCCTCCACTTT.

The chain employs TRBV3-1 (or the pseudogene TRBV3-2) and TRBJ1-1, with D perhaps TRBD1 (5 bases). Deletions cut 1 base from V and 4 bases from J, with 10 bases between. CDR1 is LGHDT, CDR2 YNNKEL, per germline (reference sequence). This CDR3 region has 14 residues. CDR3 region: CASSQGGGTTEAFF. The CDR3 DNA is TGTGCCAGCAGCCAAGGAGGAGGGACCACTGAAGCTTTCTTT.

V gene TRBV27 combines with J gene TRBJ1-5; D unresolved. This CDR3 comprises 15 residues. From germline, CDR1 is MNHEY and CDR2 SMNVEV (reference sequence). V was trimmed by 5 bases and J by 2 bases, leaving 13 bases between them. The CDR3: CASSLEGLGNQPQHF. The CDR3 bases are TGTGCCAGCAGTCTGGAGGGTCTTGGCAATCAGCCCCAGCATTTT.

The chain combines TRBV7-2 with TRBJ1-5, with D perhaps matching TRBD1 (5 bases). CDR1 and CDR2 from the germline V gene are SGHTA and FQGNSA. The CDR3 has 14 residues. V shed 4 bases and J shed 4 bases, with 11 bases lying between them. CDR3 DNA sequence: TGTGCCAGCAGCTCTCTGGGGGGAAATCAGCCCCAGCATTTT. Translating gives CASSSLGGNQPQHF.

The chain joins TRBV6-6 to TRBJ2-2; unclear D gene. The CDR3 is 14 residues long. Germline CDR1 reads MNHNY; CDR2 reads SVGAGI (reference sequence). Trimming left V 0 bases short and J 3 bases short, with 5 bases between. The CDR3 protein is CASSYSTHTGELFF. Written as DNA, the CDR3 is TGTGCCAGCAGTTACTCGACTCACACCGGGGAGCTGTTTTTT.

This sequence joins TRBV2 and TRBJ1-5, with TRBD1 as a possible D gene (6 bases). CDR3 length equals 15 residues. Germline CDR1 and CDR2: SNHLY and FYNNEI. V lost 2 bases, J lost 1 base, and 9 bases lay in between. CDR3 region: CASSEWGRSNQPQHF. The CDR3 DNA follows: TGTGCCAGCAGTGAATGGGGGCGCAGCAATCAGCCCCAGCATTTT.

The chain carries TRBV5-1 and TRBJ1-5, with 7 bases identical to TRBD1. The V gene's germline CDR1 is SGHRS and CDR2 YFSETQ. The CDR3 loop spans 16 amino acids. After removal of 0 bases from V and 3 bases from J, the junction contained 6 bases not matched to a gene. The CDR3 protein is CASSLGTGQLNQPQHF. Written as DNA, the CDR3 is TGCGCCAGCAGCTTGGGAACGGGACAGCTCAATCAGCCCCAGCATTTT. Using reference TRBV5-1 and TRBJ1-5 for the parts outside the CDR3, the full variable domain is KAGVTQTPRYLIKTRGQQVTLSCSPISGHRSVSWYQQTPGQGLQFLFEYFSETQRNKGNFPGRFSGRQFSNSRSEMNVSTLELGDSALYLCASSLGTGQLNQPQHFGDGTRLSIL.